The 27 T cell receptor beta chains below were found in one sample sequenced in a study of T cell responses to AZD1222 COVID-19 vaccine. Sequencing used immunoSEQ multiplex PCR; TCRdb keeps in-frame clones, though not all of them. Among approximately 200,000 clones, about 89% were seen once, and the ten largest hold approximately 3.4%. The sequencing used peripheral blood, collected 28 days after the second AZD1222 dose. These receptors were collected from an adult who received the AZD1222 COVID-19 vaccine.

This chain connects TRBV6-1 to TRBJ1-5, with TRBD1 matching over 7 bases. Germline trimming cut 2 bases from V and 6 bases from J; bases unmatched to any gene: 7. The CDR3 has 15 residues. Looked up from germline, CDR1 is MNHNS and CDR2 is SASEGT. The CDR3 reads CASSERGQRGQPQHF. DNA for the CDR3: TGTGCCAGCAGTGAACGGGGACAGAGGGGTCAGCCCCAGCATTTT.

The V gene is TRBV19, the J gene TRBJ1-3; D is ambiguous. V was clipped by 5 bases and J by 0 bases, with 14 bases between them. CDR3 size: 16 residues. Germline V CDR1 and CDR2: LNHDA, SQIVND (reference sequence). The CDR3 DNA is TGTGCCAGTAGTGGCCCCTCTCGCGGCTCTGGAAACACCATATATTTT. Translated: CASSGPSRGSGNTIYF.

V usage is TRBV10-1 and J usage is TRBJ2-1; 8 bases map to TRBD1. J gave up 4 bases and V 2 bases, and 10 bases lay outside the gene matches. Per germline, CDR1 WNHNN and CDR2 SYGVQD (reference sequence). The CDR3 sequence is 17 residues long. The CDR3 reads CASSESSFTGGYNEQFF. As DNA, the CDR3 is TGCGCCAGCAGTGAGAGTTCATTTACAGGGGGTTACAATGAGCAGTTCTTC.

The rearrangement uses TRBV4-1 and TRBJ1-1; D is unresolved. The CDR3 is 14 amino acids. Per germline, CDR1 MGHRA and CDR2 YSYEKL. The V end was cut by 0 bases, the J end by 1 base, with 6 bases between. Here the CDR3 DNA reads TGCGCCAGCAGCCAAGAGTTGGGGAACACTGAAGCTTTCTTT. Its protein product is CASSQELGNTEAFF.

The V and J genes are TRBV5-1 and TRBJ2-7; 11 bases agree with TRBD2. V dropped 4 bases and J dropped 3; count of bases not matched to a gene: 3. Germline lookup yields CDR1 SGHRS and CDR2 YFSETQ. The CDR3 spans 14 residues. CDR3 DNA sequence: TGCGCCAGCAGCATAGGGACTAGCGGCTACGAGCAGTACTTC. It specifies CASSIGTSGYEQYF.

The chain combines TRBV30 with TRBJ2-1; 9 bases fit TRBD1. V trimming: 7 bases; J trimming: 3 bases; junction bases outside the gene matches: 7. CDR3 length equals 14 residues. Germline CDR1 reads GTSNPN; CDR2 reads SVGIG (reference sequence). The CDR3 DNA reads as TGTGCCTCCCCGTTGGGACAGGGCTACAATGAGCAGTTCTTC. This codes for CASPLGQGYNEQFF.

This chain uses TRBV3-1 (or the pseudogene TRBV3-2) with TRBJ1-1; 10 bases agree with TRBD1. V shed 3 bases and J 2 bases; nucleotides not matched to a gene: 9. Germline V gene data show CDR1 as LGHDT and CDR2 as YNNKEL (reference sequence). The length of the CDR3 is 17 residues. The CDR3 DNA follows: TGTGCCAGCAGCCACCTGGGGGGACAGGGGTTCAACACTGAAGCTTTCTTT. It encodes CASSHLGGQGFNTEAFF.

The chain couples TRBV4-1 to TRBJ1-5; D unresolved. The V gene's germline CDR1 is MGHRA and CDR2 YSYEKL. The germline V and J ends were trimmed by 0 bases and 8 bases, with 11 bases remaining between them. The CDR3 has 14 residues. The CDR3 nucleotides are TGCGCCAGCAGCCAAGATCCCCTGCGGGAGCCCCAGCATTTT. This sequence encodes CASSQDPLREPQHF.

CDR3 loop: CASSVTGPRYNSPLHF. The CDR3 nucleotides are TGCGCCAGCAGCGTAACAGGTCCCCGCTATAATTCACCCCTCCACTTT. The V and J genes are TRBV5-1 and TRBJ1-6, with D tentatively TRBD1 (5 bases). Germline CDR1 SGHRS, CDR2 YFSETQ. The V and J ends lost 4 bases and 3 bases respectively, with 14 bases between them. This CDR3 spans 16 amino acids. Combining the CDR3 with reference TRBV5-1 and TRBJ1-6 gives the whole variable domain KAGVTQTPRYLIKTRGQQVTLSCSPISGHRSVSWYQQTPGQGLQFLFEYFSETQRNKGNFPGRFSGRQFSNSRSEMNVSTLELGDSALYLCASSVTGPRYNSPLHFGNGTRLTVT.

J is TRBJ2-7 and V is TRBV2; 9 bases map to TRBD2. V dropped 11 bases and J dropped 7; count of bases not matched to a gene: 15. The CDR3 runs 14 residues. Germline V CDR1 and CDR2: SNHLY, FYNNEI. The CDR3 region has the DNA TGTGCCTGCTCGCCGGGACTAGCCGGAGGGGAGCAGTACTTC. It yields the protein CACSPGLAGGEQYF.

The J gene is TRBJ2-6, the V gene TRBV7-3, with D unresolved. The CDR3 spans 15 residues. Trimming removed 3 bases from V and 0 bases from J, with 6 bases in between. CDR1 and CDR2 (germline): SGHTA, FQGTGA. CDR3 in DNA: TGTGCCAGCAGCTTCGGGTCCTCTGGGGCCAACGTCCTGACTTTC. Amino acid sequence: CASSFGSSGANVLTF.

The V and J genes are TRBV27 and TRBJ2-1, with 12 bases matching TRBD2. CDR1 is MNHEY, CDR2 SMNVEV, per germline (reference sequence). V dropped 5 bases and J dropped 8; count of bases not matched to a gene: 10. This CDR3 spans 16 amino acids. For the CDR3, the DNA is TGTGCCAGCAGTCCCAACCGACTAGCGGGAGCGGATGAGCAGTTCTTC. Protein product: CASSPNRLAGADEQFF.

The chain combines TRBV5-1 with TRBJ2-7; D assignment may be TRBD1 or TRBD2 (6 bases each). CDR1 is SGHRS and CDR2 is YFSETQ in the germline V gene. The V gene lost 7 bases and the J gene lost 3 bases, with 17 bases spanning the gap. The CDR3 has 14 residues. The DNA of the CDR3 is TGCGCCAGCTGTTCGGGGGCTAGTTGCTACGAGCAGTACTTC. Amino acid sequence: CASCSGASCYEQYF.

The gene calls are TRBV11-1 and TRBJ1-2; 7 bases map to TRBD1. This CDR3 contains 14 residues. Unmatched junction bases numbered 3, after V lost 0 bases and J lost 5 bases. Germline CDR1 SGHAT, CDR2 FQDESV (reference sequence). Written as DNA, the CDR3 is TGTGCCAGCAGCTTAGCACGGACAGGATATGGCTACACCTTC. Amino acids: CASSLARTGYGYTF.

The chain's CDR3 is CASSLSGIGTDTQYF. CDR3 sequence (DNA): TGTGCCAGCAGCTTAAGCGGGATAGGCACAGATACGCAGTATTTT. The chain uses TRBV7-8 and TRBJ2-3, with 7 nucleotides matching TRBD2. This CDR3 comprises 15 residues. The germline V gene has CDR1 SGHVS and CDR2 FQNEAQ. V was clipped by 2 bases and J by 1 base; unmatched bases: 3.

The rearrangement uses TRBV14 and TRBJ1-1; the D is unclear. The germline V gene has CDR1 SGHDN and CDR2 FVKESK. Between the trimmed V and J ends, which lost 4 bases and 0 bases, there was a span of 9 bases. The length of the CDR3 is 14 residues. CDR3 in DNA: TGTGCCAGCAGCCTACAGATCATGAACACTGAAGCTTTCTTT. As protein: CASSLQIMNTEAFF.

This chain connects TRBV27 to TRBJ2-5; possibly TRBD2 for D (5 bases). The CDR3 runs to 12 residues. Germline V gene data show CDR1 as MNHEY and CDR2 as SMNVEV (reference sequence). The V gene lost 8 bases and the J gene lost 4 bases, with 11 bases spanning the gap. CDR3 residues: CASGAAGETQYF. Written as DNA, the CDR3 is TGTGCCAGCGGAGCGGCTGGAGAGACCCAGTACTTC.

This clone came up a few times. The chain couples TRBV21-1 to TRBJ1-5; the DNA was not compared with TRBD1, the D call given in the table. TRBV21-1 is a pseudogene. The CDR3 consists of 15 residues. CDR3 loop: CASKVTGESNQPQHF. Written as DNA, the CDR3 is TGTGCCAGCAAAGTGACAGGGGAGAGCAATCAGCCCCAGCATTTT.

This chain links TRBV15 with TRBJ1-2, with 9 positions matching TRBD1. The junction had 10 bases not matched to a gene; V was cut back by 3 bases and J by 5 bases. The CDR3 length is 16 residues. The germline CDR1 and CDR2 sequences are LNHNV and YYDKDF (reference sequence). The CDR3 protein is CATSSYLTGGGYGYTF. The CDR3, as DNA: TGTGCCACCAGCAGCTATTTAACAGGGGGCGGGTATGGCTACACCTTC.

The chain employs TRBV5-1 and TRBJ2-7, with D maybe TRBD1 (6 bases). The CDR3 totals 14 residues. Germline assignment: CDR1 SGHRS and CDR2 YFSETQ. V was clipped by 4 bases and J by 5 bases, with 16 bases between them. CDR3 sequence reads: CASSPGQLGHEQYF. DNA of the CDR3: TGCGCCAGCAGCCCCGGACAGCTCGGCCACGAGCAGTACTTC.

The V and J genes are TRBV28 and TRBJ2-2; 10 bases fit TRBD1. This CDR3 is built from 16 residues. Germline V gene sequence: CDR1 MDHEN, CDR2 SYDVKM. J gave up 4 bases and V 2 bases, and 4 bases lay outside the gene matches. The CDR3 bases are TGTGCCAGCAGTTTACCGACAGGGGGCCTCACCGGGGAGCTGTTTTTT. Translated: CASSLPTGGLTGELFF.

The genes are TRBV6-5 and TRBJ2-1; TRBD2 aligns across 11 bases. The CDR3 is made up of 15 amino acids. CDR1 MNHEY and CDR2 SVGAGI come from the germline V gene. With V trimmed by 8 bases and J by 5 bases, 8 bases remained unmatched. CDR3 sequence: CASLTGTSGNNEQFF. The CDR3 region has the DNA TGTGCCAGCTTAACCGGGACTAGCGGTAACAATGAGCAGTTCTTC.

This chain uses TRBV15 with TRBJ1-2; D not resolved. This CDR3 spans 13 amino acids. The V gene's germline CDR1 is LNHNV and CDR2 YYDKDF (reference sequence). The V end lost 1 base, the J end lost 0 bases, and 3 bases lay between the germline ends. CDR3 nucleotides: TGTGCCACCAGCAGAGCATCTAACTATGGCTACACCTTC. Protein: CATSRASNYGYTF.

The chain recombines TRBV21-1 with TRBJ1-2; the table's D call TRBD1 went unverified against the DNA. TRBV21-1 is a known pseudogene. The CDR3 sequence is 17 residues long. CDR3 region: CARTSQISGPANYGYTF. The CDR3 DNA follows: TGTGCCAGGACATCGCAGATCTCAGGGCCAGCTAACTATGGCTACACCTTC.

The genes are TRBV4-3 and TRBJ2-3; 8 bases line up with TRBD2. The CDR3 consists of 17 residues. Germline CDR1 and CDR2: LGHNA and YSLEER. The V gene end was trimmed by 3 bases and the J gene end by 5 bases; junction bases not matched to a gene: 13. The CDR3 DNA reads TGCGCCAGCAGCCAGGTTAGCGGGGAGGGTGAGGAAGATACGCAGTATTTT. This codes for CASSQVSGEGEEDTQYF.

J is TRBJ2-6 and V is TRBV10-3; a weak D match, TRBD1 (6 bases). Trimming pared 10 bases from V and 4 bases from J, leaving 14 bases between. The germline V gene encodes CDR1 ENHRY and CDR2 SYGVKD. The CDR3 is 14 residues long. CDR3 DNA: TGTGCCACCAAAACAGGGAACGGGGCCAACGTCCTGACTTTC. Amino acid sequence: CATKTGNGANVLTF.

The chain employs TRBV3-1 (or the pseudogene TRBV3-2) and TRBJ2-1; D unresolved. Germline assignment: CDR1 LGHDT and CDR2 YNNKEL (reference sequence). This CDR3 has 13 amino acids. V was cut by 4 bases and J by 3 bases, with 7 bases left in between. The CDR3 is CASSPVDYNEQFF. CDR3 DNA sequence: TGTGCCAGCAGCCCAGTCGACTACAATGAGCAGTTCTTC.